These 24 T cell receptor beta chains came from one sample sequenced in a study of beta chain features in type 1 diabetes. All of the isolated RNA was reverse transcribed, so expressed TCRB transcripts were sequenced. Method: immunoSEQ multiplex PCR; TCRdb's copy keeps in-frame clones and lacks some. The sample includes almost 350,000 clones, roughly 8% of them seen just once. Input material: central memory CD4+ T cells from blood. Receptors originate from a woman between 18 and 30 years old in good health.

The rearrangement links TRBV11-2 to TRBJ2-4; either TRBD1 or TRBD2 may fit D (6 bases each). The CDR3 totals 16 residues. Germline V gene sequence: CDR1 SGHAT, CDR2 FQNNGV. V lost 5 bases and J lost 4, with 18 bases in between. CDR3 DNA: TGTGCCAGCAGCCCTGTGGGGGGCCTCAATAAAAACATTCAGTACTTC. The encoded protein is CASSPVGGLNKNIQYF.

This clone was picked up a small number of times. A read error may account for a junction end that differs from germline. V usage is TRBV6-5 and J usage is TRBJ2-5, with D uncertain. The CDR3 has 13 amino acids. The germline gives CDR1 MNHEY, CDR2 SVGAGI. CDR3 in amino acids: CAISESTRETQYF. In DNA, the CDR3 is TGTGCCATCAGTGAGTCGACTCGGGAGACCCAGTACTTC.

This clone was seen many times. V is TRBV7-9 and J is TRBJ2-7; D may match TRBD1 or TRBD2 (5 bases each). The V end lost 5 bases, the J end lost 5 bases, and 10 bases lay between the germline ends. In germline, CDR1 is SEHNR, CDR2 FQNEAQ (reference sequence). CDR3 length: 12 amino acids. CDR3 sequence: CASSGDVHEQYF. Written as DNA, the CDR3 is TGTGCCAGCAGCGGGGACGTCCACGAGCAGTACTTC.

The CDR3 region has the DNA TGTGCCAGCTCACCATTCGTGGGAGGGCCATCCCATAAGACCTACGAGCAGTACTTC. Protein product: CASSPFVGGPSHKTYEQYF. The chain has TRBV18 and TRBJ2-7; 7 nucleotides line up with TRBD2. Trimming cost V 2 bases and J 2 bases; bases outside gene matches: 18. This CDR3 is built from 19 residues. Germline V CDR1 and CDR2: KGHSH, LQKENI. Filled out from reference TRBV18 and TRBJ2-7, the complete variable domain reads NAGVMQNPRHLVRRRGQEARLRCSPMKGHSHVYWYRQLPEEGLKFMVYLQKENIIDESGMPKERFSAEFPKEGPSILRIQQVVRGDSAAYFCASSPFVGGPSHKTYEQYFGPGTRLTVT.

The CDR3 DNA follows: TGTGCCAGCAGCGTCTTAGCGGGAGGGAGAGATACGCAGTATTTT. Protein: CASSVLAGGRDTQYF. The V call is TRBV9, the J call TRBJ2-3; 11 bases fit TRBD2. This CDR3 contains 15 residues. Germline V gene lookup returns CDR1 SGDLS and CDR2 YYNGEE. With V trimmed by 2 bases and J by 5 bases, 4 bases remained unmatched. The complete variable domain, with remaining parts taken from reference TRBV9 and TRBJ2-3, reads DSGVTQTPKHLITATGQRVTLRCSPRSGDLSVYWYQQSLDQGLQFLIQYYNGEERAKGNILERFSAQQFPDLHSELNLSSLELGDSALYFCASSVLAGGRDTQYFGPGTRLTVL.

V and J are TRBV6-1 and TRBJ1-5; 8 bases align to TRBD1. Per the germline V gene, CDR1 is MNHNS and CDR2 is SASEGT. The trim removed 7 bases at V and 4 bases at J, leaving 9 bases unmatched. The CDR3 has 15 amino acids. The CDR3 nucleotides read TGTGCCAGCACCCTGGACAGGGCAGTGAATCAGCCCCAGCATTTT. This codes for CASTLDRAVNQPQHF.

The sample holds a few counts of this clone. Written as DNA, the CDR3 is TGCAGTGCTACTAACTCCTACGAGCAGTACTTC. Its protein is CSATNSYEQYF. V is TRBV20-1 and J is TRBJ2-7; D remains ambiguous. The V end was cut by 4 bases, the J end by 0 bases, with 4 bases between. The length of the CDR3 is 11 residues. Germline loops: CDR1 DFQATT, CDR2 SNEGSKA (reference sequence).

This clone was seen more than once but under ten times. The chain couples TRBV4-1 to TRBJ2-1, with 7 bases matching TRBD1. Unmatched junction bases numbered 12, after V lost 8 bases and J lost 2 bases. This CDR3 comprises 16 residues. CDR1 and CDR2 from the germline V gene are MGHRA and YSYEKL. CDR3 region: CASRLRGQAPYNEQFF. In nucleotides, the CDR3 is TGCGCCAGCCGTTTAAGGGGGCAGGCCCCCTACAATGAGCAGTTCTTC.

This clone came up a few times. This chain uses TRBV4-3 with TRBJ2-4; D may be TRBD1 (5 bases). V was clipped by 0 bases and J by 1 base, with 13 bases between them. CDR3 length: 17 amino acids. Germline values: CDR1 LGHNA, CDR2 YSLEER. The CDR3 is CASSQDRVGAAKNIQYF. In nucleotides, the CDR3 is TGCGCCAGCAGCCAAGATCGTGTAGGGGCGGCCAAAAACATTCAGTACTTC.

The genes are TRBV29-1 and TRBJ2-5, with D uncertain. This CDR3 region has 13 residues. Germline V lookup: CDR1 SQVTM, CDR2 ANQGSEA. Trimming removed 4 bases at V and 2 bases at J, with 11 bases between. CDR3 coding DNA: TGCAGCGTTGCGGGTAGCAGACAAGAGACCCAGTACTTC. Protein product: CSVAGSRQETQYF.

The gene calls are TRBV27 and TRBJ2-1; 8 nucleotides line up with TRBD2. The J segment lost 10 bases and the V segment lost 2 bases, leaving 22 bases of the junction unmatched. This CDR3 spans 19 amino acids. The germline CDR1 and CDR2 sequences are MNHEY and SMNVEV (reference sequence). The CDR3 is CASSLIPRPSSGRSAEQFF. CDR3 nucleotide sequence: TGTGCCAGCAGTTTAATTCCCCGCCCTTCGAGCGGGAGATCGGCGGAGCAGTTCTTC.

This clone was seen a handful of times. V and J are TRBV27 and TRBJ2-1; weak D call: TRBD2 (6 bases). Trimming removed 5 bases from V and 5 bases from J, with 16 bases in between. Looked up from germline, CDR1 is MNHEY and CDR2 is SMNVEV (reference sequence). The CDR3 is 15 amino acids. The CDR3 sequence: CASSRVGGSNNEQFF. The CDR3 DNA reads as TGTGCCAGCAGTAGGGTTGGAGGGAGCAACAATGAGCAGTTCTTC.

V is TRBV2 and J is TRBJ1-2, with D tentatively TRBD1 (5 bases). The CDR3 length is 14 residues. With 8 bases removed from V and 5 bases from J, the gap between germline ends came to 18 bases. Germline V lookup: CDR1 SNHLY, CDR2 FYNNEI. CDR3 amino acids: CASVRGRAGYGYTF. CDR3 DNA sequence: TGTGCCAGCGTGAGGGGTAGGGCGGGGTATGGCTACACCTTC.

This clone was observed a handful of times. The CDR3 region has the DNA TGCAGTGCTGCAACAGGGAATGGCTACACCTTC. Its protein product is CSAATGNGYTF. The chain couples TRBV20-1 to TRBJ1-2, with D perhaps matching TRBD1 (6 bases). The V gene's germline CDR1 is DFQATT and CDR2 SNEGSKA (reference sequence). CDR3 size: 11 residues. V was pared by 5 bases and J by 6 bases, with 10 bases between.

The CDR3 loop is CASSQHGTEQNEKLFF. CDR3 nucleotide sequence: TGCGCCAGCAGCCAGCACGGGACGGAACAAAATGAAAAACTGTTTTTT. J is TRBJ1-4 and V is TRBV4-3; perhaps TRBD1 as D (5 bases). The CDR3 length is 16 residues. Trimming took 3 bases from V and 5 from J, leaving 16 bases between them. Germline CDR1 is LGHNA and CDR2 is YSLEER.

This clone turned up a few times. This chain joins TRBV25-1 and TRBJ2-4; D is undetermined. This CDR3 is 14 amino acids long. Trimming stripped 7 bases from V and 2 bases from J, with 12 bases between. Germline CDR1 is MGHDK and CDR2 is SYGVNS. The CDR3 here is CASTSGSPKNIQYF. In DNA form, the CDR3 reads TGTGCCAGCACCTCCGGTAGTCCCAAAAACATTCAGTACTTC.

The gene calls are TRBV7-8 and TRBJ2-7; D might be TRBD2 (6 bases). The CDR3 totals 14 residues. CDR1 and CDR2 (germline): SGHVS, FQNEAQ. V dropped 6 bases and J dropped 0 bases, with 12 bases sitting between them. The DNA of the CDR3 is TGTGCCAGCAGGGTGGGGAGGAGCTCCTACGAGCAGTACTTC. Its protein product is CASRVGRSSYEQYF. Using reference TRBV7-8 and TRBJ2-7 for the parts outside the CDR3, the full variable domain is GAGVSQSPRYKVAKRGQDVALRCDPISGHVSLFWYQQALGQGPEFLTYFQNEAQLDKSGLPSDRFFAERPEGSVSTLKIQRTQQEDSAVYLCASRVGRSSYEQYFGPGTRLTVT.

This clone has only a few counts. The J gene is TRBJ1-1, the V gene TRBV29-1, with D uncertain. This CDR3 is 11 amino acids long. Trimming took off 4 bases at V and 8 bases at J, with 11 bases between the two ends. The germline V gene encodes CDR1 SQVTM and CDR2 ANQGSEA. CDR3 bases: TGCAGCGTTGTTATAGTGAGGGAAGCTTTCTTT. Its protein product is CSVVIVREAFF.

The rearrangement links TRBV29-1 to TRBJ2-2, with 10 bases lining up with TRBD2. V was clipped by 3 bases and J by 5 bases; unmatched bases: 6. Germline V gene data show CDR1 as SQVTM and CDR2 as ANQGSEA. This CDR3 region has 15 residues. The DNA for the CDR3 is TGCAGCGTTGAGGCTAGCGGGAGTGGGACCGGGGAGCTGTTTTTT. Encoded protein: CSVEASGSGTGELFF.

The gene calls are TRBV6-5 and TRBJ1-2; D ambiguous. V lost 7 bases, J lost 1 base, and 13 bases lay in between. The CDR3 is 14 amino acids. CDR1 is MNHEY, CDR2 SVGAGI, per germline. CDR3 coding DNA: TGTGCCAGCACAGAGACGGTGGATAACTATGGCTACACCTTC. Its protein product is CASTETVDNYGYTF.

Written as DNA, the CDR3 is TGTGCCAGCAGCTTGTGGGCAGGGTGGATGAACACTGAAGCTTTCTTT. This sequence encodes CASSLWAGWMNTEAFF. The chain is built from TRBV5-6 and TRBJ1-1; possibly TRBD1 for D (5 bases). Trimming took 1 base from V and 0 from J, leaving 13 bases between them. The germline gives CDR1 SGHDT, CDR2 YYEEEE. The length of the CDR3 is 16 residues.

The chain joins TRBV4-3 to TRBJ2-6; D not resolved. Trimming pared 3 bases from V and 0 bases from J, leaving 9 bases between. CDR1 and CDR2 (germline): LGHNA, YSLEER. CDR3 size: 16 residues. CDR3 coding DNA: TGCGCCAGCAGCCAGGATTACAACTCTGGGGCCAACGTCCTGACTTTC. Its protein is CASSQDYNSGANVLTF.

This clone was seen a handful of times. V and J are TRBV15 and TRBJ2-2, with a possible D match to TRBD1 (6 bases). The germline V gene encodes CDR1 LNHNV and CDR2 YYDKDF (reference sequence). This CDR3 has 15 residues. Trimming pared 4 bases from V and 6 bases from J, leaving 15 bases between. The CDR3 region is CATSIQTGAAGELFF. CDR3 coding DNA: TGTGCCACCAGCATCCAGACAGGTGCGGCCGGGGAGCTGTTTTTT. The full variable domain, rest sourced from reference TRBV15 and TRBJ2-2, is DAMVIQNPRYQVTQFGKPVTLSCSQTLNHNVMYWYQQKSSQAPKLLFHYYDKDFNNEADTPDNFQSRRPNTSFCFLDIRSPGLGDTAMYLCATSIQTGAAGELFFGEGSRLTVL.

The chain employs TRBV7-9 and TRBJ2-7, with D possibly matching TRBD1 (6 bases). V was shortened by 2 bases and J by 7 bases, with 12 bases between the two germline ends. The germline V gene encodes CDR1 SEHNR and CDR2 FQNEAQ (reference sequence). CDR3 length equals 13 residues. In DNA form, the CDR3 reads TGTGCCAGCAGCTTACCCGGGACATCTGAGCAGTACTTC. Residues: CASSLPGTSEQYF.